The 21 T cell receptor beta chains in this list originate from one sample, sequenced in a study of T cell responses to AZD1222 COVID-19 vaccine. Sequenced by immunoSEQ multiplex PCR; TCRdb stores in-frame clones only, minus some. The repertoire includes approximately 110,000 clones, about nine tenths of them detected once, and about 1.2% sits in the top ten. This material consisted of peripheral blood, taken on day 0 of AZD1222 vaccination. The source of these receptors is an adult in good health.

A note on this clone: The junction and the germline gene differ at one end; a read error may be behind it. The CDR3 loop is CASNVGGGSPEAFF. CDR3 nucleotides: TGTGCCAGCAACGTAGGGGGGGGTTCCCCTGAAGCTTTCTTT. The V call is TRBV9, the J call TRBJ1-1; D possibly corresponds to TRBD1 (6 bases). Germline CDR1 reads SGDLS; CDR2 reads YYNGEE. The length of the CDR3 is 14 residues.

In DNA form, the CDR3 reads TGTGCCAGCAGGACAGGGGCCGCCCCCTACGAGCAGTACTTC. Protein: CASRTGAAPYEQYF. The chain is built from TRBV6-5 and TRBJ2-7; 8 bases align to TRBD1. With 6 bases clipped from V and 2 bases from J, the junction kept 6 bases outside the gene matches. The CDR3 runs to 14 residues. Germline V gene sequence: CDR1 MNHEY, CDR2 SVGAGI.

The chain employs TRBV27 and TRBJ1-3; 8 nucleotides agree with TRBD1. The CDR3 consists of 17 residues. Germline V gives CDR1 MNHEY, CDR2 SMNVEV (reference sequence). The junction had 9 bases not matched to a gene; V was cut back by 5 bases and J by 0 bases. CDR3 coding DNA: TGTGCCAGCAGTCCACACCTCCAGGGGGCCTCTGGAAACACCATATATTTT. Translated, it gives CASSPHLQGASGNTIYF.

The V gene is TRBV19, the J gene TRBJ1-4; TRBD1 is a possible D gene (5 bases). Per the germline V gene, CDR1 is LNHDA and CDR2 is SQIVND (reference sequence). The CDR3 consists of 16 residues. V gave up 5 bases and J gave up 0 bases, with 13 bases separating them. CDR3 sequence: CASSLRGTATNEKLFF. CDR3 DNA: TGTGCCAGTAGTCTCCGCGGGACCGCAACTAATGAAAAACTGTTTTTT.

This chain connects TRBV19 to TRBJ1-5; D possibly corresponds to TRBD1 (5 bases). The germline V gene encodes CDR1 LNHDA and CDR2 SQIVND (reference sequence). The CDR3 totals 15 residues. Between the trimmed V and J ends, which lost 2 bases and 4 bases, there was a span of 12 bases. The CDR3 loop reads CASSISWGGNQPQHF. Written as DNA, the CDR3 is TGTGCCAGTAGTATAAGCTGGGGCGGGAATCAGCCCCAGCATTTT.

The rearrangement links TRBV28 to TRBJ2-2; a possible D gene is TRBD1 (6 bases). The CDR3 has 14 residues. Germline V gene sequence: CDR1 MDHEN, CDR2 SYDVKM. Trimming shortened V by 5 bases and J by 3 bases, and 10 bases separated the two germline ends. CDR3 in DNA: TGTGCCAGCAGTGCCAGGGGACACACCGGGGAGCTGTTTTTT. Protein product: CASSARGHTGELFF. Drawing the rest from reference TRBV28 and TRBJ2-2, the complete variable domain is DVKVTQSSRYLVKRTGEKVFLECVQDMDHENMFWYRQDPGLGLRLIYFSYDVKMKEKGDIPEGYSVSREKKERFSLILESASTNQTSMYLCASSARGHTGELFFGEGSRLTVL.

This clone was seen only once. The V gene is TRBV7-9, the J gene TRBJ1-1; tentatively, D is TRBD1 (5 bases). CDR3 length: 14 residues. V was cut by 4 bases and J by 10 bases, with 19 bases left in between. Germline V gives CDR1 SEHNR, CDR2 FQNEAQ (reference sequence). The CDR3 loop reads CASSSPGRVSGAFF. In DNA form, the CDR3 reads TGTGCCAGCAGCTCCCCGGGCAGGGTCAGCGGAGCTTTCTTT.

The chain recombines TRBV10-1 with TRBJ2-3; D gene uncertain. The germline CDR1 and CDR2 sequences are WNHNN and SYGVQD (reference sequence). CDR3 length: 13 amino acids. The V end was cut by 0 bases, the J end by 5 bases, with 6 bases between. CDR3 loop: CASSESGRDTQYF. DNA of the CDR3: TGCGCCAGCAGTGAGTCGGGCAGAGATACGCAGTATTTT.

The rearrangement uses TRBV27 and TRBJ2-7; D is possibly TRBD1 (5 bases). CDR3 size: 17 residues. Looked up from germline, CDR1 is MNHEY and CDR2 is SMNVEV (reference sequence). V dropped 4 bases and J dropped 3 bases, with 22 bases sitting between them. CDR3 nucleotides: TGTGCCAGCAGTTCTTACCTCCGAGACAGAAAAAACTACGAGCAGTACTTC. It encodes CASSSYLRDRKNYEQYF.

V gene TRBV7-9 combines with J gene TRBJ2-1; D gene uncertain. This CDR3 is built from 13 residues. Per germline, CDR1 SEHNR and CDR2 FQNEAQ (reference sequence). The V gene lost 5 bases and the J gene lost 4 bases, with 9 bases spanning the gap. The CDR3 DNA reads TGTGCCAGCAGCGCACTCTTATACAATGAGCAGTTCTTC. Translated: CASSALLYNEQFF.

The V gene is TRBV4-3, the J gene TRBJ1-2; D might be TRBD1 (5 bases). V was cut by 2 bases and J by 8 bases, with 9 bases left in between. The CDR3 loop spans 12 amino acids. CDR1 and CDR2 (germline): LGHNA, YSLEER. The CDR3 loop is CASSQLGVGYTF. CDR3 sequence (DNA): TGCGCCAGCAGCCAACTAGGGGTCGGCTACACCTTC.

The gene calls are TRBV5-1 and TRBJ1-4; no firm D call. Germline V gene sequence: CDR1 SGHRS, CDR2 YFSETQ. The CDR3 consists of 15 residues. The V and J ends lost 4 bases and 5 bases respectively, with 15 bases between them. DNA for the CDR3: TGCGCCAGCAGCCCAACGACACCCTCAAATGAAAAACTGTTTTTT. Protein sequence: CASSPTTPSNEKLFF.

The rearrangement joins TRBV14 to TRBJ1-2, with 8 bases matching TRBD1. V shed 5 bases and J 8 bases; nucleotides not matched to a gene: 7. The CDR3 has 13 residues. From germline, CDR1 is SGHDN and CDR2 FVKESK. As DNA, the CDR3 is TGTGCCAGCAGCACGCAGGGGGCAAGAGGCTACACCTTC. It specifies CASSTQGARGYTF.

The chain carries TRBV5-1 and TRBJ2-2; 9 nucleotides line up with TRBD2. The V gene's germline CDR1 is SGHRS and CDR2 YFSETQ. The CDR3 extends over 15 amino acids. Trimming removed 4 bases from V and 2 bases from J; junction bases left unmatched: 3. CDR3 in DNA: TGCGCCAGCAGCAATAGCGGGGGAAACACCGGGGAGCTGTTTTTT. It codes for CASSNSGGNTGELFF.

The genes are TRBV7-9 and TRBJ1-3, with 7 bases aligning to TRBD1. This CDR3 comprises 15 residues. J was trimmed by 3 bases and V by 4 bases; bases with no gene match: 6. Germline V gives CDR1 SEHNR, CDR2 FQNEAQ (reference sequence). This chain's CDR3 is CASSSNDRDGNTIYF. The CDR3 DNA sequence: TGTGCCAGCAGCTCCAACGACAGGGATGGAAACACCATATATTTT.

This clone was detected only once. V and J are TRBV24-1 and TRBJ1-5; tentative D call: TRBD1 (6 bases). The CDR3 covers 13 residues. Germline loops: CDR1 KGHDR, CDR2 SFDVKD. Trimming removed 7 bases at V and 6 bases at J, with 12 bases between. The CDR3 region is CATRGAVGQPQHF. The CDR3 DNA sequence: TGTGCCACCAGGGGGGCCGTAGGTCAGCCCCAGCATTTT.

The chain recombines TRBV25-1 with TRBJ2-3, with unresolved D. The ends were cut back, 3 bases at V and 3 bases at J, with 10 bases in the middle. The CDR3 spans 14 residues. From germline, CDR1 is MGHDK and CDR2 SYGVNS. The CDR3 loop is CASSDIRSTDTQYF. The DNA for the CDR3 is TGTGCCAGCAGTGATATAAGGTCGACAGATACGCAGTATTTT.

The chain links TRBV5-8 to TRBJ1-5; no clear D gene. V was trimmed by 0 bases and J by 0 bases, leaving 10 bases between them. Germline V CDR1 and CDR2: SGHTS, YDEGEE. The CDR3 loop spans 16 amino acids. The CDR3 region is CASSLGHLYSNQPQHF. For the CDR3, the DNA is TGTGCCAGCAGCTTGGGCCACCTTTATAGCAATCAGCCCCAGCATTTT. The full variable domain, with the rest looked up from reference TRBV5-8 and TRBJ1-5, is EAGVTQSPTHLIKTRGQQATLRCSPISGHTSVYWYQQALGLGLQFLLWYDEGEERNRGNFPPRFSGRQFPNYSSELNVNALELEDSALYLCASSLGHLYSNQPQHFGDGTRLSIL.

This chain joins TRBV27 and TRBJ2-7; the D is unclear. Germline V CDR1 and CDR2: MNHEY, SMNVEV (reference sequence). With 6 bases removed from V and 0 bases from J, the gap between germline ends came to 15 bases. This CDR3 is built from 15 residues. CDR3 sequence: CASSLTGPTSYEQYF. In nucleotides, the CDR3 is TGTGCCAGCAGCCTGACCGGACCAACCTCCTACGAGCAGTACTTC.

The rearrangement links TRBV10-2 to TRBJ2-1, with 8 positions matching TRBD1. V was clipped by 6 bases and J by 4 bases; unmatched bases: 2. The CDR3 has 13 amino acids. The V gene's germline CDR1 is WSHSY and CDR2 SAAADI. The CDR3, as DNA: TGCGCCAGCAGGGGGACAGGTTACAATGAGCAGTTCTTC. Its translation is CASRGTGYNEQFF.

To note about this clone: Other DNA sequences within the sample encode an identical CDR3. This chain uses TRBV6-1 with TRBJ1-1; TRBD1 aligns across 7 bases. The CDR3 totals 15 residues. Germline assignment: CDR1 MNHNS and CDR2 SASEGT. The junction had 2 bases not matched to a gene; V was cut back by 1 base and J by 0 bases. CDR3: CASSEGTGLNTEAFF. CDR3 DNA: TGTGCCAGCAGTGAAGGGACAGGCCTGAACACTGAAGCTTTCTTT.